Below, one T cell receptor beta chain is given with its context. The data were obtained in a study of blood T cell repertoires in COVID-19. Study details: Italy, Spain and the United States were the sources of the convalescent and acute COVID-19 samples.

CDR3 length equals 12 residues. The ends were cut back, 5 bases at V and 5 bases at J, with 10 bases in the middle. Germline loops: CDR1 SGHNT, CDR2 YENEEA. The assay was immunoSEQ multiplex PCR, and TCRdb's table has in-frame clones only and misses some. Of roughly 260,000 clones listed, around 90% are singletons. This TCR came from a woman between 25 and 40 years old with acute COVID-19. The chain has TRBV11-3 and TRBJ2-7; D is possibly TRBD1 (6 bases). The material sequenced was PBMCs or T cells enriched from blood (not recorded which). In DNA form, the CDR3 reads TGTGCCAGCAGCACATGGGACAACGAGCAGTACTTC. Its protein is CASSTWDNEQYF. The entire variable domain, with the rest obtained from reference TRBV11-3 and TRBJ2-7, is as follows: EAGVVQSPRYKIIEKKQPVAFWCNPISGHNTLYWYLQNLGQGPELLIRYENEEAVDDSQLPKDRFSAERLKGVDSTLKIQPAELGDSAVYLCASSTWDNEQYFGPGTRLTVT.